The clone carrying this T cell receptor beta chain came up a few times. Its antigen remains unidentified. Unmatched junction bases numbered 11, after V lost 5 bases and J lost 5 bases. This CDR3 has 15 amino acids. Per the germline V gene, CDR1 is SGHVS and CDR2 is FQNEAQ. This sample is drawn from a study of T-cell reconstitution after alpha-beta-depleted transplantation in children. Preparing the TCRbeta library involved the use of unique molecular identifiers. Using its own MiXCR run on the PCR reads, TCRdb lists one record per CDR3 protein. The data hold 250,000 to 400,000 distinct CDR3 sequences, with 23% observed a single time. Study findings and constraints: Reportedly, only several hundred clones from non-depleted graft cells drove alpha-beta T-cell counts at about two months.

Here the sequenced sample was PBMCs, mostly from graft donor cells, taken 180 days after TCRalphabeta/CD19-depleted stem cell transplant. The sequence was obtained from a male patient younger than 18 who had a stem cell transplant for acute lymphoblastic leukemia, so the T cells may come from the graft donor. The V and J genes are TRBV7-8 and TRBJ1-2; TRBD1 agrees at 7 bases. The CDR3 region is CASSRPGQARYGYTF. In nucleotides, the CDR3 is TGTGCCAGCAGCAGGCCTGGACAGGCGAGATATGGCTACACCTTC.